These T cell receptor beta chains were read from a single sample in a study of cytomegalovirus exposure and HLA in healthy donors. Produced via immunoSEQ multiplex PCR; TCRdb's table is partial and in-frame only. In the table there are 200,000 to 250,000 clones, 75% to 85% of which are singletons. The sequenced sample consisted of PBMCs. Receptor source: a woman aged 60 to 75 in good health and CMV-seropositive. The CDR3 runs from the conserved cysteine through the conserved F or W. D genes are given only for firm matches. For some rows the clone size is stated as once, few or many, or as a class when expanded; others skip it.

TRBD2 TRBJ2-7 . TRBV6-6 TGTGCCAGCAGTTACTCCACCGGGACTAGCGGCTACGAGCAGTACTTC CASSYSTGTSGYEQYF
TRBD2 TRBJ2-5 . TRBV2 TGTGCCAGCAATTTAGCGGGAAAGGAGGAGACCCAGTACTTC CASNLAGKEETQYF
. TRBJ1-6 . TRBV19 TGTGCCAGTAAGGCGGGGCGTAGCTCCTATAATTCACCCCTCCACTTT CASKAGRSSYNSPLHF
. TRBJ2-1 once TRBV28 TGTGCCAGCACCGACCCTAGGGGGAGGGGGGAGCAGTTCTTC CASTDPRGRGEQFF
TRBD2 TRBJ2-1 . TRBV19 TGTGCCAGTAGTATGGGGCGGGGGGGCTTCAATGAGCAGTTCTTC CASSMGRGGFNEQFF
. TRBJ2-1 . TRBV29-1 TGCAGCGTGGACCCTTCGCCAGGGACTGTCCAGTTCTTC CSVDPSPGTVQFF
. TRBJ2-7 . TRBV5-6 TGTGCCAGCAGTGTGCCCGGGACAGAGCAGTACTTC CASSVPGTEQYF
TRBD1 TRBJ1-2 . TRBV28 TGTGCCAGCAGTTTACAGGGGGCAGGTGGCTACACCTTC CASSLQGAGGYTF
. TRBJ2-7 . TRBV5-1 TGCGCCAGCAGCCCGGCAGGCAGTACGATCTACGAGCAGTACTTC CASSPAGSTIYEQYF
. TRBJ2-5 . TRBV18 TGTGCCAGCTCCCGACAGGACGAAGAGACCCAGTACTTC CASSRQDEETQYF
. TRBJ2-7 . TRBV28 TGTGCCAGCACCAGCCCTGGCCGGAGGTTCCAGTACGAGCAGTACTTC CASTSPGRRFQYEQYF
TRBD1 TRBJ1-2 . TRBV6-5 TGTGCCAGCAGTTACGCCCGTGGACAGGGTAATGGCTACACCTTC CASSYARGQGNGYTF
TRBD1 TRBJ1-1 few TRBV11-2 TGTGCCAGCAGCCGGGCGGGACAGAAACTATATGAAGCTTTCTTT CASSRAGQKLYEAFF
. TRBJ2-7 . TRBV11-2 TGTGCCAGCAGCGTCGACATCTCCTACGAGCAGTACTTC CASSVDISYEQYF
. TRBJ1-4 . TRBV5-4 TGTGCCAGCAGTCGGGTTAATGAAAAACTGTTTTTT CASSRVNEKLFF
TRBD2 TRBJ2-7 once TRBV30 TGTGCCTGGGCCGGGGGGGTTACTAGTAAGTACTACGAGCAGTACTTC CAWAGGVTSKYYEQYF
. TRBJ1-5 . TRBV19 TGTGCCAGTAGTATAGCAGACACTCAGCCCCAGCATTTT CASSIADTQPQHF
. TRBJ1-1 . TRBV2 TGTGCCACCTATCACAGGAACACTGAAGCTTTCTTT CATYHRNTEAFF
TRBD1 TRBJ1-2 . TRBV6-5 TGTGCCAGCAGTTACTCAGTTCAGGGGGCCTATGGCTACACCTTC CASSYSVQGAYGYTF
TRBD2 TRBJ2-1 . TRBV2 TGTGCCAGCAGTGAAGCGTCGACTAGCGGAGGTGAGCAGTTCTTC CASSEASTSGGEQFF
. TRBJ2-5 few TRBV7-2 TGTGCCAGCAGAATTAGCCGGGAGACCCAGTACTTC CASRISRETQYF
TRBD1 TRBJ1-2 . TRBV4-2 TGTGCCAGCAGCCCTCAGGGACAGCCAGCTAACTATGGCTACACCTTC CASSPQGQPANYGYTF
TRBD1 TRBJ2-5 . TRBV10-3 TGTGCCATCAGTCATTCGGGACAGGGGGCCGGGGAGCAGTACTTC CAISHSGQGAGEQYF
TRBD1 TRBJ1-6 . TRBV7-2 TGTGCCAGCAGCACGGGACAGGGAAATTCACCCCTCCACTTT CASSTGQGNSPLHF
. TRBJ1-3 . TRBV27 TGTGCCAGCAGCTTGACAGGAAACTCTGGAAACACCATATATTTT CASSLTGNSGNTIYF
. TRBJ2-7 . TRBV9 TGTGCCAGCAGCGATAATTCCGGACTCCGCTACGAGCAGTACTTC CASSDNSGLRYEQYF
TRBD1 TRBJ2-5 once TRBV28 TGTGCCAGCAGTGAACAGGGGGCGGCAGAGACCCAGTACTTC CASSEQGAAETQYF
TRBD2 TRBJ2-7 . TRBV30 TGTGCCTCCCCAATCCTAGCGGGACTCTACGAGCAGTACTTC CASPILAGLYEQYF
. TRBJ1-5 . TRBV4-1 TGCGCCAGCAGCCAACAGGGGAGCAATCAGCCCCAGCATTTT CASSQQGSNQPQHF
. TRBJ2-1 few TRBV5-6 TGTGCCAGCACCGTGCAGGGGTATTACAATGAGCAGTTCTTC CASTVQGYYNEQFF
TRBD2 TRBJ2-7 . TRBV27 TGTGCCAGCAGTTCCTCCGGACTAGCGGTCGAAGAGCAGTACTTC CASSSSGLAVEEQYF
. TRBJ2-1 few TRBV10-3 TGTGCCATCAGACCGGGAGATCGAGGCAATGAGCAGTTCTTC CAIRPGDRGNEQFF
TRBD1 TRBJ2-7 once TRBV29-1 TGCAGCGCCGGGACAGGAGATACCTACGAGCAGTACTTC CSAGTGDTYEQYF
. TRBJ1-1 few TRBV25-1 TGTGCCAGGTCAATTGAAGCTTTCTTT CARSIEAFF
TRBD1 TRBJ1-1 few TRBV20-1 TGCAGTGCCTACCGACAGGGTCGCGCTTTCTTT CSAYRQGRAFF
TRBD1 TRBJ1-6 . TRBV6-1 TGTGCCAGCAGTGACGACAGGGTAAATTCACCCCTCCACTTT CASSDDRVNSPLHF
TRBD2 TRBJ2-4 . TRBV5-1 TGCGCCAGCAGCTTGGCCCTAGCGGGAGTCAACATTCAGTACTTC CASSLALAGVNIQYF
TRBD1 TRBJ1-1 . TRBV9 TGTGCCAGCAGCCCACAGGGGAGTGGCACTGAAGCTTTCTTT CASSPQGSGTEAFF
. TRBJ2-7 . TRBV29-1 TGCAGCGTTGAACAGGGCTTCTCCTACGAGCAGTACTTC CSVEQGFSYEQYF
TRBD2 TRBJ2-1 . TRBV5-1 TGCGCCAGCAGCGCCTTTCTAGCGGGAGGAGCTCGTGAGCAGTTCTTC CASSAFLAGGAREQFF
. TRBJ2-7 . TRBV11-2 TGTGCCAGCAACCCCGGGAACATTCTCTACGAGCAGTACTTC CASNPGNILYEQYF
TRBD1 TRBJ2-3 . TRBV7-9 TGTGCCAGCAGCTCAGGACAGGACCGGCCCTATTTT CASSSGQDRPYF
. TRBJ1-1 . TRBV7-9 TGTGCCAGCAGCGAAGTTGGAGTTGAAGCTTTCTTT CASSEVGVEAFF
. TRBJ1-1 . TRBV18 TGTGCCAGCTCACCAAATCCCAACAGGTCGGGTGAAGCTTTCTTT CASSPNPNRSGEAFF
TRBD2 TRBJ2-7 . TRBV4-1 TGCGCCAGCAGCCAAGCGAGGCTAGCGGCGTACGAGCAGTACTTC CASSQARLAAYEQYF
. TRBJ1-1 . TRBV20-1 TGCAGTGCCGAGAACAGGGAAGCTTTCTTT CSAENREAFF
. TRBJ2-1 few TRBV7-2 TGTGCCAGCAGCCGAGCGGGTCCTAGTGGGGGTTACAATGAGCAGTTCTTC CASSRAGPSGGYNEQFF
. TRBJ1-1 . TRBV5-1 TGCGCCAGCAGCTTGGAAGGGGGCACTGAAGCTTTCTTT CASSLEGGTEAFF